This T cell receptor beta chain was sequenced for a study of breast tumors, draining lymph nodes, adjacent tissues. Study results and limitations: Tumor T cell lymph node origin was a supported hypothesis, not proven.

TCRdb reprocessed the multiplex PCR reads with MiXCR, giving one entry per CDR3 protein. Here the sample spans about 230,000 distinct CDR3 sequences, approximately 30% being singletons. Per germline, CDR1 KGHSH and CDR2 LQKENI. With V trimmed by 5 bases and J by 7 bases, 10 bases remained unmatched. This CDR3 is 15 amino acids long. Breast cancer patients provided tissue from their axillary draining lymph nodes. Concerning this clonotype itself: Antigen unknown.

The sample consisted of axillary lymph node tissue. The sequence came from a female donor with breast cancer. Some clones in this sample may be carry-over from other donors' samples. V usage is TRBV18 and J usage is TRBJ1-5; 8 bases are a match to TRBD1. CDR3 sequence: CASSVQGEREQPQHF. The CDR3 DNA reads TGTGCCAGCTCAGTACAGGGGGAACGAGAACAGCCCCAGCATTTT.